What follows are 2 T cell receptor beta chains derived from one specimen sequenced in a study of blood T cell repertoires in COVID-19. TCRdb's table, derived via immunoSEQ multiplex PCR, lists solely in-frame clones and lacks some. This table holds around 150,000 clones, under 90% found once. Sequenced: peripheral blood. These receptors came from a woman aged 80 or older with acute or convalescent COVID-19.

The rearrangement joins TRBV27 to TRBJ2-5, with D possibly matching TRBD1 (5 bases). This CDR3 is built from 13 residues. V was cut by 5 bases and J by 0 bases, with 7 bases left in between. Germline lookup yields CDR1 MNHEY and CDR2 SMNVEV (reference sequence). In nucleotides, the CDR3 is TGTGCCAGCAGTAGACAGTACCAAGAGACCCAGTACTTC. This translates into CASSRQYQETQYF.

This clone was seen a handful of times. The rearrangement joins TRBV2 to TRBJ1-3; D gene unclear. The germline V gene has CDR1 SNHLY and CDR2 FYNNEI. Trimming took 5 bases from V and 0 from J, leaving 8 bases between them. The CDR3 loop spans 14 amino acids. The CDR3 nucleotides read TGTGCCAGCAGTCGTGAACACTCTGGAAACACCATATATTTT. It codes for CASSREHSGNTIYF.